The sequence of this T cell receptor (beta chain) was determined in a study of T cell responses to AZD1222 COVID-19 vaccine. Libraries were prepared by immunoSEQ multiplex PCR; TCRdb keeps only in-frame clonotypes and omits some of them. The sample has 120,000 to 150,000 clones, roughly 90% seen once. Study results and limitations: Breadth and depth of Spike-specific TCRs rose after two AZD1222 doses. Spike-wide vaccine-associated CD4 TCRs dominated at 160-218 and 743-854. Donors were largely white British and mainly female; clonal diversity was possibly underestimated.

Second-dose schedules of about 4 or about 12 weeks were combined. The CDR3 is made up of 14 amino acids. Germline assignment: CDR1 SGHRS and CDR2 YFSETQ. With V trimmed by 4 bases and J by 1 base, 3 bases remained unmatched. Regarding this clone: Its antigen is undetermined.

The rearrangement links TRBV5-1 to TRBJ1-1; 8 nucleotides line up with TRBD1. The receptor was isolated from an adult who received the AZD1222 COVID-19 vaccine. Sequenced material: peripheral blood, taken 28 days after the second AZD1222 dose. The CDR3 nucleotides read TGCGCCAGCAGCGCTGGGACAGGGAACACTGAAGCTTTCTTT. Translated, it gives CASSAGTGNTEAFF.